A single sample gave rise to the 8 T cell receptor beta chains below, sequenced in a study of blood T cell repertoires in COVID-19. Only in-frame clones appear in the TCRdb table, and some are missing; sequencing was by immunoSEQ multiplex PCR. The sample consists of under 200,000 clones, around 84% of them appearing once. The sequencing sample was made of PBMCs or T cells enriched from blood (not recorded which). The receptors derive from a woman between 50 and 59 years old who had recovered from COVID-19.

The chain combines TRBV4-2 with TRBJ2-7; TRBD2 matches at 10 bases. The germline V gene has CDR1 LGHNA and CDR2 YNFKEQ. The CDR3 extends over 16 amino acids. V shed 5 bases, J shed 4 bases, and the junction held 11 bases outside the gene matches. The CDR3: CASSDDIAGGLYEQYF. CDR3 sequence (DNA): TGTGCCAGCAGCGACGACATAGCGGGAGGTCTATACGAGCAGTACTTC.

The chain is built from TRBV5-1 and TRBJ1-1; no firm D call. The CDR3 loop spans 15 amino acids. CDR1 is SGHRS, CDR2 YFSETQ, per germline. The V end lost 0 bases, the J end lost 2 bases, and 11 bases lay between the germline ends. The CDR3 nucleotides read TGCGCCAGCAGCTTGGCCAGTCAGTCAAACACTGAAGCTTTCTTT. It specifies CASSLASQSNTEAFF.

This clone came up a few times. V gene TRBV7-6 combines with J gene TRBJ2-3; 7 bases align to TRBD2. The CDR3 loop spans 16 amino acids. V lost 1 base, J lost 0 bases, and 4 bases stayed unmatched. CDR1 is SGHVS and CDR2 is FNYEAQ in the germline V gene. CDR3 DNA sequence: TGTGCCAGCAGCTTAGATGTTAGCGGGAGCACAGATACGCAGTATTTT. Encoded protein: CASSLDVSGSTDTQYF.

This clone came up a few times. The CDR3 is CASSYSLGTRRTEAFF. CDR3 in DNA: TGTGCCAGCAGTTACTCTCTCGGAACTCGGAGAACTGAAGCTTTCTTT. V and J are TRBV6-5 and TRBJ1-1; unclear D gene. Germline lookup yields CDR1 MNHEY and CDR2 SVGAGI. The CDR3 has 16 amino acids. Trimming stripped 0 bases from V and 5 bases from J, with 16 bases between.

The rearrangement joins TRBV9 to TRBJ2-7; a weak D match, TRBD2 (5 bases). The CDR3 sequence is 14 residues long. The germline V and J ends were trimmed by 0 bases and 6 bases, with 13 bases remaining between them. Looked up from germline, CDR1 is SGDLS and CDR2 is YYNGEE. The CDR3 nucleotides read TGTGCCAGCAGCGTAGATCCCGTAGGAGGCGAGCAGTACTTC. It encodes CASSVDPVGGEQYF.

The V call is TRBV24-1, the J call TRBJ1-5, with a tentative D call TRBD1 (5 bases). Germline CDR1 reads KGHDR; CDR2 reads SFDVKD. Deletions cut 8 bases from V and 3 bases from J, with 19 bases between. This CDR3 comprises 16 residues. CDR3 sequence: CATIEPQGINNQPQHF. CDR3 DNA: TGTGCCACCATCGAACCCCAGGGAATTAACAATCAGCCCCAGCATTTT.

This clone was seen a handful of times. The chain carries TRBV7-2 and TRBJ1-1; D is unresolved. CDR1 SGHTA and CDR2 FQGNSA come from the germline V gene. This CDR3 has 14 residues. Deletions cut 3 bases from V and 6 bases from J, with 14 bases between. CDR3 amino acids: CASSLSEPVPEAFF. The CDR3 DNA sequence: TGTGCCAGCAGCTTGTCTGAGCCTGTCCCTGAAGCTTTCTTT.

The V and J genes are TRBV6-2 or TRBV6-3 and TRBJ2-7; TRBD2 matches at 9 bases. CDR3 length equals 13 residues. In germline, CDR1 is MNHEY, CDR2 SVGEGT. The trim removed 6 bases at V and 3 bases at J, leaving 3 bases unmatched. In DNA, the CDR3 is TGTGCCAGCAGGCCTAGCGGGGTCTACGAGCAGTACTTC. Translating gives CASRPSGVYEQYF.